This T cell receptor (beta chain) was recorded in a study of T cell clonotyping in hematopoietic cell transplantation. V gave up 2 bases and J gave up 8 bases; unmatched junction bases: 11. This CDR3 comprises 15 residues. Germline V gene lookup returns CDR1 SGHVT and CDR2 SQSDAQ. Time point defined: recipient sample about 28 days before transplant, after cytoreduction. Samples: about 28 days before transplant, then days 30, 100 and 180 after. Data came from immunoSEQ multiplex PCR; TCRdb stores just in-frame clones and leaves some out. Of roughly 28,000 clones listed, about 93% are singletons. The specimen comprised peripheral blood mononuclear cells, sampled before stem cell transplant. This clonotype originated in a man aged 45-60 years with acute myeloid leukemia. Some clones in this sample may be carry-over from other donors' samples. The V call is TRBV7-4, the J call TRBJ2-7; TRBD2 matches at 8 bases. In DNA, the CDR3 is TGTGCCAGCAGCTTAATAGCGGGAAGGCCCAGCAAGCAGTACTTC. Encoded protein: CASSLIAGRPSKQYF.